The T cell receptor beta chain under discussion was sequenced for a study of regulatory T cells. Regarding the study as a whole: Hydrophobic residues at CDR3 positions 6 and 7 were enriched in conventional CD4+ T cells of CD3G-deficient patients.

On this clone: The antigen remains undetermined.

Amplification used 52 TRBV primers and 13 TRBJ primers. Sequencing was performed with immunoSEQ multiplex PCR; in TCRdb, only in-frame clones are kept and a portion is missing. The sample records 30,000 to 40,000 clones, 75% to 90% being singletons. Autoimmunity was present in every CD3G-deficient patient, worse in two. Patients aged 2 to 39 years had fewer naive T cells. Regulatory (CD25-high CD127-low) and conventional (CD25-low CD127-high) CD4+ T cells were sorted separately. CDR1 is SGHRS and CDR2 is YFSETQ in the germline V gene. The ends were cut back, 5 bases at V and 1 base at J, with 12 bases in the middle. CDR3 length: 14 amino acids.

The TCR comes from a person aged 18 to 35 with CD3G deficiency. Source material: conventional CD4+ T cells sorted from blood. The chain has TRBV5-1 and TRBJ2-5, with D hard to call. CDR3 residues: CASSSDGFQETQYF. CDR3 nucleotide sequence: TGCGCCAGCAGTTCTGACGGCTTCCAAGAGACCCAGTACTTC.